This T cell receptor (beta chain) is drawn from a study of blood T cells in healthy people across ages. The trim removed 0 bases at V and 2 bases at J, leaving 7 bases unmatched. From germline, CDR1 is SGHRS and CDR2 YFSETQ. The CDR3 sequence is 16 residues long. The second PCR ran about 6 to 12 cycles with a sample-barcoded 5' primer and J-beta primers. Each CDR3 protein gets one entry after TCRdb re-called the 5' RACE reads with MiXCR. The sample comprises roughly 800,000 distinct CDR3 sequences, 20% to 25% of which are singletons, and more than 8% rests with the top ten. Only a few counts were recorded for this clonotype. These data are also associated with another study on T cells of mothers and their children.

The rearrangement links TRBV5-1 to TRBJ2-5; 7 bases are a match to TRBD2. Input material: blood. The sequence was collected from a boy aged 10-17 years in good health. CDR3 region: CASSLGGGSVQETQYF. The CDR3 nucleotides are TGCGCCAGCAGCTTGGGTGGCGGGAGCGTACAAGAGACCCAGTACTTC.